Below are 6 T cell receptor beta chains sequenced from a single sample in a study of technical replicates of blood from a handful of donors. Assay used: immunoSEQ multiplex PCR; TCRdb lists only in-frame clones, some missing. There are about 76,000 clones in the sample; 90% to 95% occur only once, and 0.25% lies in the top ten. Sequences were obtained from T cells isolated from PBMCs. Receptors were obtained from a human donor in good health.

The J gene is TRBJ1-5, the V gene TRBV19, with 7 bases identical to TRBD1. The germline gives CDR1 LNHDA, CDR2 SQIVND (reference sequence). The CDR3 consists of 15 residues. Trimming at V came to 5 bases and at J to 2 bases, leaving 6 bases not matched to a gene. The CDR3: CASSVGQVRNQPQHF. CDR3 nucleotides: TGTGCCAGTAGTGTCGGACAGGTACGCAATCAGCCCCAGCATTTT. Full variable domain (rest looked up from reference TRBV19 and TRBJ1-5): DGGITQSPKYLFRKEGQNVTLSCEQNLNHDAMYWYRQDPGQGLRLIYYSQIVNDFQKGDIAEGYSVSREKKESFPLTVTSAQKNPTAFYLCASSVGQVRNQPQHFGDGTRLSIL.

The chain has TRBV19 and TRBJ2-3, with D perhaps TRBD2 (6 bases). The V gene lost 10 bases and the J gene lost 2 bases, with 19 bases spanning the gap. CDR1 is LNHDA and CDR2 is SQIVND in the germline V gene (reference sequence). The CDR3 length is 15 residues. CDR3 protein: CATRRAREHTDTQYF. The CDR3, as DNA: TGTGCCACCAGGAGGGCAAGGGAACACACAGATACGCAGTATTTT.

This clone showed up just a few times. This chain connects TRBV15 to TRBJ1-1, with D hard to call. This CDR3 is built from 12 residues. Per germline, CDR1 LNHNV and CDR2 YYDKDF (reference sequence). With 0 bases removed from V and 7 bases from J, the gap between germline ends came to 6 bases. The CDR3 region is CATSRDRNEAFF. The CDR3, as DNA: TGTGCCACCAGCAGAGATCGTAATGAAGCTTTCTTT.

The CDR3 sequence is CASSPSWGDYNEQFF. Here the CDR3 DNA reads TGTGCCAGTAGCCCCTCGTGGGGGGACTACAATGAGCAGTTCTTC. The rearrangement joins TRBV19 to TRBJ2-1, with D tentatively TRBD2 (6 bases). The germline V gene has CDR1 LNHDA and CDR2 SQIVND (reference sequence). This CDR3 has 15 amino acids. The germline V and J ends were trimmed by 6 bases and 3 bases, with 15 bases remaining between them.

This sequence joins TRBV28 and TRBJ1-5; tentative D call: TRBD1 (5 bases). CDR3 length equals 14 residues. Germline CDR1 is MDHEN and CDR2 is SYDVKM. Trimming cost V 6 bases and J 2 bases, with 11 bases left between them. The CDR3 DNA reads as TGTGCCAGCAGGTTGCAGGGTCGCAATCAGCCCCAGCATTTT. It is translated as CASRLQGRNQPQHF.

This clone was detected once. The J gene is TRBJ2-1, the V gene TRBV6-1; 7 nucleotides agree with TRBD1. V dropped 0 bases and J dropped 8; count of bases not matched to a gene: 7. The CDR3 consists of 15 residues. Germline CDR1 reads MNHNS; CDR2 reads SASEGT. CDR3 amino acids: CASSEADRSGDEQFF. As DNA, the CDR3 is TGTGCCAGCAGTGAAGCGGACAGGTCAGGAGATGAGCAGTTCTTC.